This entry is about one T cell receptor (beta chain). Its matching antigen is unknown. This CDR3 is 14 amino acids long. Germline V gives CDR1 SGHDT, CDR2 YYEEEE. The ends were cut back, 4 bases at V and 4 bases at J, with 14 bases in the middle. In the PCR, 60 Vbeta and 13 Jbeta primers were used. Method: immunoSEQ multiplex PCR; TCRdb's copy keeps in-frame clones and lacks some. The sample consists of about 160,000 clones, 50% to 75% of them appearing once. This entry comes from a study of cytomegalovirus exposure and HLA in healthy donors. Study-level results: TCR beta chain V- and J-gene trimming was linked, in a later analysis, to a missense variant in DCLRE1C. Productive rates of about 90% or about 30% were seen for most TCR beta V segments in an earlier analysis. The authors later found HLA-associated TCR beta chains more clonally expanded than equally common others.

The donors were healthy bone marrow donors. The V and J genes are TRBV5-6 and TRBJ2-5; D might be TRBD2 (5 bases). The sample taken for sequencing was PBMCs. The receptor's source is a woman aged 55-69 years in good health and CMV-seropositive. The CDR3 spells CASSPRGIRETQYF. The CDR3 DNA sequence: TGTGCCAGCAGCCCCCGGGGAATTCGAGAGACCCAGTACTTC.